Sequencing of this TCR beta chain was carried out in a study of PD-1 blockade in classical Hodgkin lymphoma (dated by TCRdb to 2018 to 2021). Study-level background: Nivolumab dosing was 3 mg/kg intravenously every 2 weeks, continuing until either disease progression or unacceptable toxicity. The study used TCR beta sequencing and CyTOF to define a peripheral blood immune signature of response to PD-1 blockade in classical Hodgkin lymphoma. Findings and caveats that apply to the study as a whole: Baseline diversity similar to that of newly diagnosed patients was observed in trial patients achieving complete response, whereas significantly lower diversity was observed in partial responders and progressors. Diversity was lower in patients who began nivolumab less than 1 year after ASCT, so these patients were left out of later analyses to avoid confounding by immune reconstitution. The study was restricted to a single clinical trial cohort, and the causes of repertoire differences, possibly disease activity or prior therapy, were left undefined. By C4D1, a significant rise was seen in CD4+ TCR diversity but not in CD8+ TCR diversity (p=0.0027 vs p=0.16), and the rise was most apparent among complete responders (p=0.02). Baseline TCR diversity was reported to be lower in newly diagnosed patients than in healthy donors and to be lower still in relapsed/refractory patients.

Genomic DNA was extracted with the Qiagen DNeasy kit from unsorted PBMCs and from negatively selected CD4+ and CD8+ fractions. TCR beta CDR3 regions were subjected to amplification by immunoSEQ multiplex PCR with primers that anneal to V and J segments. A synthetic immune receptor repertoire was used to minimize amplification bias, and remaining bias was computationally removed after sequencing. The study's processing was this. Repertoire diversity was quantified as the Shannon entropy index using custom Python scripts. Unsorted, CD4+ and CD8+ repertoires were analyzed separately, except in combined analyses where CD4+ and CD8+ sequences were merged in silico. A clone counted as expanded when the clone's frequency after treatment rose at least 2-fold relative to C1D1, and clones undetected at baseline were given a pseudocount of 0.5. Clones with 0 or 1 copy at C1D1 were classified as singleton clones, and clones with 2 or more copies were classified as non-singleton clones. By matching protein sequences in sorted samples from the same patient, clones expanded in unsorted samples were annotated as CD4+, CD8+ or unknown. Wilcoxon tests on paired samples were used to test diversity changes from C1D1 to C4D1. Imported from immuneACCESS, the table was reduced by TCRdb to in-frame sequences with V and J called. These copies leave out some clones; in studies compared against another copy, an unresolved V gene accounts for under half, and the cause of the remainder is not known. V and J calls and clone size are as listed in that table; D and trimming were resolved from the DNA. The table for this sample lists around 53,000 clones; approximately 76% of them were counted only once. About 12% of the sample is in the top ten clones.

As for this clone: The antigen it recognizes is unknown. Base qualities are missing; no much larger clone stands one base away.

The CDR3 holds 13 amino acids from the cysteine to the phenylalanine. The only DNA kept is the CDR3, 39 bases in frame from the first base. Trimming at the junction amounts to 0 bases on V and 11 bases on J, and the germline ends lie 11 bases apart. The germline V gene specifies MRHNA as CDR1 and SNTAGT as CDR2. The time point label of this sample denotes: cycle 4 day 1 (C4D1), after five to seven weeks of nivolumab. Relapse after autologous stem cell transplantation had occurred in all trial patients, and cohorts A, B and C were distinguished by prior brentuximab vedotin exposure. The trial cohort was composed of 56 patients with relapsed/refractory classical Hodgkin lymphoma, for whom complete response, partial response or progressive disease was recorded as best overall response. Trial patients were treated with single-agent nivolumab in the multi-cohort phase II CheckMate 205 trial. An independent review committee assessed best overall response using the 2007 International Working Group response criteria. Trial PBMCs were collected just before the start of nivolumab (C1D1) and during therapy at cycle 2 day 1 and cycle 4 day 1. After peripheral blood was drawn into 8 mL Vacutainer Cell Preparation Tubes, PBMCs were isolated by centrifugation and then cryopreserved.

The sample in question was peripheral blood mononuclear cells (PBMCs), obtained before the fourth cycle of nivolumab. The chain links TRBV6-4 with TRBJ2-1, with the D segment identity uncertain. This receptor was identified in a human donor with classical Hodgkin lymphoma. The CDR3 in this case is CASSDSGSPKQFF. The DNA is TGTGCCAGCAGTGACTCGGGCTCCCCAAAGCAGTTCTTC.